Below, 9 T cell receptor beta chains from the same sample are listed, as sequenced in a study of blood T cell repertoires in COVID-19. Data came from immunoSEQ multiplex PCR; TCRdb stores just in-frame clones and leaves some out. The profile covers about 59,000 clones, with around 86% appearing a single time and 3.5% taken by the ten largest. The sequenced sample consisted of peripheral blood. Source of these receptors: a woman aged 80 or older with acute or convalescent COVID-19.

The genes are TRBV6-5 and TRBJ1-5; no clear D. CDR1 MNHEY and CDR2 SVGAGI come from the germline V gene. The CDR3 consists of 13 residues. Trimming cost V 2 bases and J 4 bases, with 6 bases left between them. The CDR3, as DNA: TGTGCCAGCAGTTACGAGAGGAATCAGCCCCAGCATTTT. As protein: CASSYERNQPQHF.

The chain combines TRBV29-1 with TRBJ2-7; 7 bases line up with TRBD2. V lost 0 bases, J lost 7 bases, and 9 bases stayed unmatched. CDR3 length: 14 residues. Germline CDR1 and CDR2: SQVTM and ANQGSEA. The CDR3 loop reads CSVEEAVNGGEQYF. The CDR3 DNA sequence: TGCAGCGTTGAAGAGGCAGTAAACGGGGGGGAGCAGTACTTC.

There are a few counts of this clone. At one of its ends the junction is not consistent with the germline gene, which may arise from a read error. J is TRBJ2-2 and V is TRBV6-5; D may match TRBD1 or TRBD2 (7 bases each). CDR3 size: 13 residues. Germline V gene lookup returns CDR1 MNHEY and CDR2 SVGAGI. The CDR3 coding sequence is TGTGCCTGCAGACAGGGAGGGTCCGGGGAGCTGTTTTTT. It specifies CACRQGGSGELFF.

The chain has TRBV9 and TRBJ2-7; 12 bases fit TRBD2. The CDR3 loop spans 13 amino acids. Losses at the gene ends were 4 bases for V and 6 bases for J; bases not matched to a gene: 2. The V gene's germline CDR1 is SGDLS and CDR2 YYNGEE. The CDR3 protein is CASSTGLAGEQYF. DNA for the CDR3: TGTGCCAGCAGCACGGGACTAGCGGGCGAGCAGTACTTC.

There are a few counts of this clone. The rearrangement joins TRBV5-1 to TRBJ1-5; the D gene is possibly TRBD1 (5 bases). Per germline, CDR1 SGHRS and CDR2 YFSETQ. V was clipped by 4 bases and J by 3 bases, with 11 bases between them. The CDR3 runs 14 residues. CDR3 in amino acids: CASSPGLDNQPQHF. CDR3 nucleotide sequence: TGCGCCAGCAGCCCGGGACTGGACAATCAGCCCCAGCATTTT.

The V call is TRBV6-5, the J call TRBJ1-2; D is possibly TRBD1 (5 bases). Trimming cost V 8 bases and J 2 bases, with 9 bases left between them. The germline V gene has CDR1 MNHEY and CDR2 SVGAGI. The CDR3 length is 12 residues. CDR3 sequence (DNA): TGTGCCAGCGGGGCCGGGAACTATGGCTACACCTTC. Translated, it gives CASGAGNYGYTF.

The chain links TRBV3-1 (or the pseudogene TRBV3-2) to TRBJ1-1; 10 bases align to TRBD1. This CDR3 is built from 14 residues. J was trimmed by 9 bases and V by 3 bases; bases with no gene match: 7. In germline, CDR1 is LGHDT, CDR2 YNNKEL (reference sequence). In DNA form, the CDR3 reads TGTGCCAGCAGCCATTCCGGGACAGGGGTTAAAGCTTTCTTT. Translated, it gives CASSHSGTGVKAFF.

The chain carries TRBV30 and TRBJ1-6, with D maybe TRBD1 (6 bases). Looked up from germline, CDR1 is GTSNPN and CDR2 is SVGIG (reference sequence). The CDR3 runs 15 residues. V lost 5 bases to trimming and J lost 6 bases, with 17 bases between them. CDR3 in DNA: TGTGCCTGGGGTTACCCAGGGGCTCCTAATTCACCCCTCCACTTT. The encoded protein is CAWGYPGAPNSPLHF.

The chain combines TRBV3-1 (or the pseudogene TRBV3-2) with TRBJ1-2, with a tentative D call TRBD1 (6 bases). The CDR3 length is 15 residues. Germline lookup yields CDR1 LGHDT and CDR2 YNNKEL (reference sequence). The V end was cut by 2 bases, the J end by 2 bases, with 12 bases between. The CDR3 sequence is CASSQSRGANYGYTF. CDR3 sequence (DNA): TGTGCCAGCAGCCAAAGCAGGGGAGCAAACTATGGCTACACCTTC.